The rows below give T cell receptor beta chains drawn from one sample of a study of T cell changes during pregnancy in multiple sclerosis. TCRdb keeps only in-frame clones here, not all; method: immunoSEQ multiplex PCR. The sample contains some 49,000 clones, about 91% of which appear only once. Specimen: CD8+ T cells from peripheral blood mononuclear cells, collected in the second trimester of pregnancy. These receptors originate from a female donor with multiple sclerosis, enrolled in a pregnancy study. Both conserved end residues are part of each CDR3. Fields, in order: V gene, D gene, J gene, clone size, CDR3 protein, CDR3 DNA. A D gene is named only where the DNA matches it firmly. Rows may omit the clone size; those that give it use once, few, many or a size class.

v_call: TRBV6-6
d_call: TRBD1
j_call: TRBJ1-2
clone_size: medium-sized
cdr3_aa: CASSYPGQENGYTF
cdr3_nt: TGTGCCAGCAGTTACCCGGGACAGGAGAATGGCTACACCTTC

v_call: TRBV13
d_call: TRBD1
j_call: TRBJ1-5
clone_size: .
cdr3_aa: CASSSGQGDQPQHF
cdr3_nt: TGTGCCAGCAGCTCGGGACAGGGTGATCAGCCCCAGCATTTT

v_call: TRBV20-1
d_call: .
j_call: TRBJ2-7
clone_size: .
cdr3_aa: CSARVGFEQYF
cdr3_nt: TGCAGTGCTAGGGTCGGGTTCGAGCAGTACTTC

v_call: TRBV6-5
d_call: .
j_call: TRBJ2-3
clone_size: .
cdr3_aa: CASTGGPDTQYF
cdr3_nt: TGTGCCAGCACGGGGGGCCCAGATACGCAGTATTTT

v_call: TRBV6-6
d_call: .
j_call: TRBJ2-7
clone_size: once
cdr3_aa: CASRSGAYEQYF
cdr3_nt: TGTGCCAGCAGGTCAGGCGCCTACGAGCAGTACTTC

v_call: TRBV7-3
d_call: .
j_call: TRBJ2-7
clone_size: .
cdr3_aa: CASSLSPGGEYEQYF
cdr3_nt: TGTGCCAGCAGCTTATCTCCCGGGGGAGAATACGAGCAGTACTTC

v_call: TRBV5-8
d_call: TRBD1
j_call: TRBJ1-1
clone_size: .
cdr3_aa: CASSDTGAIEAFF
cdr3_nt: TGTGCCAGCAGCGATACAGGGGCAATTGAAGCTTTCTTT

v_call: TRBV5-1
d_call: .
j_call: TRBJ1-2
clone_size: once
cdr3_aa: CASTETTAYGYTF
cdr3_nt: TGCGCCAGCACCGAGACAACGGCCTATGGCTACACCTTC

v_call: TRBV6-1
d_call: .
j_call: TRBJ2-7
clone_size: .
cdr3_aa: CASSEYRTAYEQYF
cdr3_nt: TGTGCCAGCAGTGAGTACAGGACAGCCTACGAGCAGTACTTC

v_call: TRBV9
d_call: TRBD1
j_call: TRBJ1-3
clone_size: .
cdr3_aa: CASSVLTGATGNTIYF
cdr3_nt: TGTGCCAGCAGCGTGTTAACAGGGGCAACTGGAAACACCATATATTTT

v_call: TRBV7-9
d_call: .
j_call: TRBJ2-3
clone_size: .
cdr3_aa: CASSFQGRTDTQYF
cdr3_nt: TGTGCCAGCAGCTTCCAGGGGCGCACAGATACGCAGTATTTT

v_call: TRBV25-1
d_call: TRBD1
j_call: TRBJ1-5
clone_size: .
cdr3_aa: CASQRIWSRGHNQPQHF
cdr3_nt: TGTGCCAGCCAAAGGATCTGGTCGAGGGGGCACAATCAGCCCCAGCATTTT

v_call: TRBV5-1
d_call: .
j_call: TRBJ1-1
clone_size: few
cdr3_aa: CASSLGRLTEAFF
cdr3_nt: TGCGCCAGCAGCTTGGGAAGACTGACTGAAGCTTTCTTT

v_call: TRBV4-1
d_call: .
j_call: TRBJ1-2
clone_size: .
cdr3_aa: CASSSGVYGYTF
cdr3_nt: TGCGCCAGCAGCTCCGGGGTCTATGGCTACACCTTC